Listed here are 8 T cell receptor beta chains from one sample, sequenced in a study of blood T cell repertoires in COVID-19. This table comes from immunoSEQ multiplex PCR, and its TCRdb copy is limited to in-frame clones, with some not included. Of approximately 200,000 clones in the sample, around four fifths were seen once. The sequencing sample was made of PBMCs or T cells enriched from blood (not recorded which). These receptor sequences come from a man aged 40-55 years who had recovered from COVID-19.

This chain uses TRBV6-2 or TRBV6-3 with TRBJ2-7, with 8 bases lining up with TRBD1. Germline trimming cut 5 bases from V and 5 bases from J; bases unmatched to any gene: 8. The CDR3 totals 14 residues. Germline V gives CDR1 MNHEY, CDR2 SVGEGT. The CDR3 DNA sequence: TGTGCCAGCAGTAACGCAGGGGGCATCAACGAGCAGTACTTC. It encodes CASSNAGGINEQYF.

The DNA of the CDR3 is TGTGCCAGCAGCTTAGTCTCAGGGTTGCTCTACGAGCAGTACTTC. This gives the protein CASSLVSGLLYEQYF. The V gene is TRBV7-8, the J gene TRBJ2-7, with D perhaps matching TRBD1 (5 bases). V lost 1 base and J 3 bases, leaving 13 bases between the germline ends. CDR1 and CDR2 (germline): SGHVS, FQNEAQ. The CDR3 consists of 15 residues.

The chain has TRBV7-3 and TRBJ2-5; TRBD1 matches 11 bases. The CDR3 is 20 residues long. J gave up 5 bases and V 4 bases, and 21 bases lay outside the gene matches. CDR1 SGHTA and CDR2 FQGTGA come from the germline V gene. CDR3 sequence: CASSSIPWTGGTLKDETQYF. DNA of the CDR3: TGTGCCAGCAGCTCGATTCCATGGACAGGGGGCACCCTTAAAGATGAGACCCAGTACTTC.

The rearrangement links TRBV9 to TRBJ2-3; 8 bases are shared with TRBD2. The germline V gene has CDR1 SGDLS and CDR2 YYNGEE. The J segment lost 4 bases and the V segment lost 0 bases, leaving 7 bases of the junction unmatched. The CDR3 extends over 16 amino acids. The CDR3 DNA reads TGTGCCAGCAGCGTAGGCAACGGGAGGGCGGCAGATACGCAGTATTTT. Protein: CASSVGNGRAADTQYF.

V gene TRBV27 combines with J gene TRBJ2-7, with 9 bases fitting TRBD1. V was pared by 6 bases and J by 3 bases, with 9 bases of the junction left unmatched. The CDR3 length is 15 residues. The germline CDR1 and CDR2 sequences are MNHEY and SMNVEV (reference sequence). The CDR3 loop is CASSNAGTGHYEQYF. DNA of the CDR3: TGTGCCAGCAGCAACGCCGGGACAGGGCACTACGAGCAGTACTTC.

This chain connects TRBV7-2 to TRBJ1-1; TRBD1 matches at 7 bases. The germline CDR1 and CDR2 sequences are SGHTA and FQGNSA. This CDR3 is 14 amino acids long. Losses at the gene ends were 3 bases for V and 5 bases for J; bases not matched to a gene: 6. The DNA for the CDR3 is TGTGCCAGCAGCTTGAGACAGGGTGAAACTGAAGCTTTCTTT. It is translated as CASSLRQGETEAFF.

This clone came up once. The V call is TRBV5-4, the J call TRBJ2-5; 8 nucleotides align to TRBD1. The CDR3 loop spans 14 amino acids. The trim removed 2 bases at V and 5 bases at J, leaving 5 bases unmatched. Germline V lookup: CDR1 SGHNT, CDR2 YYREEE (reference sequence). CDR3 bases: TGTGCCAGCAGCTTCAGGGGGCCGGGTGAGACCCAGTACTTC. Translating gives CASSFRGPGETQYF.

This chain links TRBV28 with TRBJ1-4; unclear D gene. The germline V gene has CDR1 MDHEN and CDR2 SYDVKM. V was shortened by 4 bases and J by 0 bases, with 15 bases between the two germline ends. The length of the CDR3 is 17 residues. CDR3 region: CASSYAPTAATNEKLFF. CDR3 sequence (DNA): TGTGCCAGCAGTTATGCCCCCACAGCCGCAACTAATGAAAAACTGTTTTTT.